Each of the 25 T cell receptor beta chains below was sequenced from the same sample in a study of PD-1 blockade in classical Hodgkin lymphoma. Using immunoSEQ multiplex PCR, the repertoire was profiled, and TCRdb retains in-frame clones only, with some absent. The sample includes about 19,000 clones, approximately 80% of them seen just once. As to time point: cycle 4 day 1 (C4D1), after 5 to 7 weeks of nivolumab. Each of the patients experienced relapse following autologous stem cell transplantation, and their brentuximab vedotin exposure differed. This material consisted of peripheral blood mononuclear cells (PBMCs), taken before the fourth cycle of nivolumab. The receptors derive from a human donor with classical Hodgkin lymphoma.

The V gene is TRBV9, the J gene TRBJ1-2; D call uncertain. The germline gives CDR1 SGDLS, CDR2 YYNGEE. Trimming shortened V by 4 bases and J by 3 bases, and 4 bases separated the two germline ends. The CDR3 contains 11 residues. The CDR3 protein is CASSRDYGYTF. DNA of the CDR3: TGTGCCAGCAGCAGGGACTATGGCTACACCTTC. Full variable domain (rest looked up from reference TRBV9 and TRBJ1-2): DSGVTQTPKHLITATGQRVTLRCSPRSGDLSVYWYQQSLDQGLQFLIQYYNGEERAKGNILERFSAQQFPDLHSELNLSSLELGDSALYFCASSRDYGYTFGSGTRLTVV.

The gene calls are TRBV9 and TRBJ1-2, with 8 bases that match TRBD1. This CDR3 region has 16 residues. The germline V gene encodes CDR1 SGDLS and CDR2 YYNGEE. The V gene end was trimmed by 0 bases and the J gene end by 11 bases; junction bases not matched to a gene: 15. The CDR3 DNA reads as TGTGCCAGCAGCGTAGCTTATGGGACAGGAGGGGATAGGTACACCTTC. Translation gives CASSVAYGTGGDRYTF.

This clone is judged medium-sized. The chain is built from TRBV10-3 and TRBJ2-1; TRBD1 aligns across 7 bases. The V segment lost 6 bases and the J segment 0 bases; nucleotides outside the gene matches: 14. CDR1 is ENHRY and CDR2 is SYGVKD in the germline V gene. The CDR3 is made up of 18 amino acids. In DNA, the CDR3 is TGTGCCATCAGGGAACCACGAGACAGGGCGAGCTCCTACAATGAGCAGTTCTTC. Translating gives CAIREPRDRASSYNEQFF.

The V and J genes are TRBV27 and TRBJ2-7, with TRBD1 identical over 10 bases. This CDR3 region has 14 residues. Germline V gene data show CDR1 as MNHEY and CDR2 as SMNVEV (reference sequence). Trimming took 5 bases from V and 2 from J; bases not matched to a gene: 3. The chain's CDR3 is CASSPGQGAYEQYV. CDR3 sequence (DNA): TGTGCCAGCAGTCCAGGACAGGGGGCCTACGAGCAGTACGTC.

The chain couples TRBV6-5 to TRBJ1-1, with a possible D match to TRBD1 (6 bases). V lost 1 base and J lost 5, with 14 bases in between. Germline V gene lookup returns CDR1 MNHEY and CDR2 SVGAGI. The CDR3 has 15 residues. The CDR3 sequence is CASSYLGGRGTEAFF. The CDR3 region has the DNA TGTGCCAGCAGTTACTTAGGGGGAAGGGGTACTGAAGCTTTCTTT.

This chain uses TRBV7-2 with TRBJ2-1; D call uncertain. Germline CDR1 SGHTA, CDR2 FQGNSA. The V gene lost 1 base and the J gene lost 12 bases, with 7 bases spanning the gap. The CDR3 is made up of 11 amino acids. The CDR3 coding sequence is TGTGCCAGCAGCTTAGAAAGTGGGCAGTTCTTC. Its protein product is CASSLESGQFF.

The CDR3 DNA sequence: TGTGCCAGCACCGAACCGGGACTAGCGGGAGGCCTCTCCTACAATGAGCAGTTCTTC. Protein sequence: CASTEPGLAGGLSYNEQFF. This rearrangement joins TRBV7-2 to TRBJ2-1; 15 bases map to TRBD2. With V trimmed by 7 bases and J by 0 bases, 10 bases remained unmatched. The germline gives CDR1 SGHTA, CDR2 FQGNSA. The CDR3 consists of 19 residues. Using reference TRBV7-2 and TRBJ2-1 for the parts outside the CDR3, the full variable domain is GAGVSQSPSNKVTEKGKDVELRCDPISGHTALYWYRQSLGQGLEFLIYFQGNSAPDKSGLPSDRFSAERTGGSVSTLTIQRTQQEDSAVYLCASTEPGLAGGLSYNEQFFGPGTRLTVL.

The chain employs TRBV6-1 and TRBJ2-4, with 9 bases aligning to TRBD1. Germline V gene lookup returns CDR1 MNHNS and CDR2 SASEGT. There are 14 residues in the CDR3. J gave up 8 bases and V 10 bases, and 12 bases lay outside the gene matches. The CDR3 DNA is TGTGCCATCAGAATCTCGGGACAGGGTGACATTCAGTACTTC. It encodes CAIRISGQGDIQYF.

The genes are TRBV28 and TRBJ2-2, with TRBD2 matching over 16 bases. Trimming took 5 bases from V and 3 from J; bases not matched to a gene: 9. CDR1 and CDR2 (germline): MDHEN, SYDVKM. The length of the CDR3 is 19 residues. In DNA form, the CDR3 reads TGTGCCAGCAGTGAAATTGGGACTAGCGGGGGGGCGGACACCGGGGAGCTGTTTTTT. As protein: CASSEIGTSGGADTGELFF.

The chain carries TRBV29-1 and TRBJ2-1; weak D call: TRBD2 (5 bases). This CDR3 contains 17 residues. Germline CDR1 is SQVTM and CDR2 is ANQGSEA. V was pared by 4 bases and J by 7 bases, with 26 bases between. CDR3 region: CSVVQKAGTGSGNEQFF. CDR3 nucleotide sequence: TGCAGCGTTGTTCAGAAAGCTGGTACGGGATCGGGGAATGAGCAGTTCTTC.

As to this clone: This clone may be a read error of a much larger clone one base away. This chain joins TRBV30 and TRBJ2-1, with a possible D match to TRBD2 (6 bases). The germline V gene encodes CDR1 GTSNPN and CDR2 SVGIG (reference sequence). V was clipped by 0 bases and J by 4 bases, with 10 bases between them. The CDR3 is 14 amino acids. This chain's CDR3 is CAWSVTSRYNEQFF. The DNA for the CDR3 is TGTGCCTGGAGTGTAACTAGCAGATACAATGAGCAGTTCTTC.

This clone turned up a few times. The V gene is TRBV6-5, the J gene TRBJ1-1; tentatively, D is TRBD1 (5 bases). V lost 6 bases to trimming and J lost 1 base, with 12 bases between them. The CDR3 runs 14 residues. Germline loops: CDR1 MNHEY, CDR2 SVGAGI. The CDR3 spells CASSRGERNTEAFF. The CDR3, as DNA: TGTGCCAGCAGCCGGGGGGAGAGGAACACTGAAGCTTTCTTT.

The CDR3 sequence is CASSAGQSYEQYV. DNA of the CDR3: TGTGCCAGCTCTGCTGGACAGTCCTACGAGCAGTACGTC. The genes are TRBV18 and TRBJ2-7; D may be TRBD1 (6 bases). CDR1 is KGHSH, CDR2 LQKENI, per germline. The ends were cut back, 6 bases at V and 1 base at J, with 10 bases in the middle. This CDR3 has 13 residues.

This rearrangement joins TRBV7-9 to TRBJ1-5; no definite D call. The CDR3 runs to 13 residues. Trimming stripped 1 base from V and 6 bases from J, with 7 bases between. Looked up from germline, CDR1 is SEHNR and CDR2 is FQNEAQ (reference sequence). DNA of the CDR3: TGTGCCAGCAGCTTAGGACTTCTTCAGCCCCAGCATTTT. Its translation: CASSLGLLQPQHF.

V gene TRBV11-2 combines with J gene TRBJ2-5, with 16 bases aligning to TRBD2. Germline V lookup: CDR1 SGHAT, CDR2 FQNNGV. The CDR3 has 16 residues. J gave up 4 bases and V 5 bases, and 4 bases lay outside the gene matches. This CDR3 reads CASSTGTSGGVETQYF. For the CDR3, the DNA is TGTGCCAGCAGCACCGGGACTAGCGGGGGGGTAGAGACCCAGTACTTC.

The J gene is TRBJ2-7, the V gene TRBV7-8, with D maybe TRBD2 (6 bases). Trimming removed 5 bases from V and 1 base from J, with 9 bases in between. The V gene's germline CDR1 is SGHVS and CDR2 FQNEAQ. The CDR3 sequence is 13 residues long. CDR3 nucleotides: TGTGCCAGCAGCGTGACTAGTTCCTACGAGCAGTACTTC. Translation: CASSVTSSYEQYF.

V gene TRBV4-1 combines with J gene TRBJ2-1, with TRBD2 identical over 7 bases. V trimming: 1 base; J trimming: 3 bases; junction bases outside the gene matches: 6. The CDR3 is 16 amino acids. In germline, CDR1 is MGHRA, CDR2 YSYEKL. The CDR3 DNA is TGCGCCAGCAGCCAAGTATGGCTAGCGGACTACAATGAGCAGTTCTTC. It specifies CASSQVWLADYNEQFF.

The chain uses TRBV10-1 and TRBJ2-6, with D tentatively TRBD2 (6 bases). Trimming shortened V by 3 bases and J by 2 bases, and 14 bases separated the two germline ends. The CDR3 consists of 17 residues. The V gene's germline CDR1 is WNHNN and CDR2 SYGVQD (reference sequence). In DNA form, the CDR3 reads TGCGCCAGCAGTGAAAACCGGGGAGGAGCTGGGGCCAACGTCCTGACTTTC. This codes for CASSENRGGAGANVLTF.

This chain connects TRBV12-5 to TRBJ1-1, with TRBD1 as a possible D gene (5 bases). Germline CDR1 reads LGHNT; CDR2 reads FRNRAP. The CDR3 totals 12 residues. Trimming took off 0 bases at V and 8 bases at J, with 7 bases between the two ends. The CDR3 DNA reads as TGTGCTAGTGGTTTGGTAGGGACCGAAGCTTTCTTT. As protein: CASGLVGTEAFF.

The V gene is TRBV7-6, the J gene TRBJ2-7; the D gene could be TRBD1 or TRBD2 (5 bases each). The CDR3 runs to 12 residues. The V and J ends lost 1 base and 5 bases respectively, with 6 bases between them. CDR1 and CDR2 from the germline V gene are SGHVS and FNYEAQ. The CDR3: CASSLGGDEQYF. In nucleotides, the CDR3 is TGTGCCAGCAGCTTAGGAGGGGACGAGCAGTACTTC.

In this sample, this clone turned up once. The chain recombines TRBV6-1 with TRBJ1-6; D remains ambiguous. The CDR3 totals 15 residues. Trimming shortened V by 1 base and J by 7 bases, and 11 bases separated the two germline ends. CDR1 is MNHNS and CDR2 is SASEGT in the germline V gene. CDR3 amino acids: CASSEVGVDNSPLHF. The DNA of the CDR3 is TGTGCCAGCAGTGAAGTTGGGGTCGACAATTCACCCCTCCACTTT.

The rearrangement uses TRBV10-2 and TRBJ2-5; D possibly corresponds to TRBD1 (5 bases). There are 15 residues in the CDR3. Trimming removed 0 bases from V and 0 bases from J, with 8 bases in between. The V gene's germline CDR1 is WSHSY and CDR2 SAAADI. This CDR3 reads CASSESQVYQETQYF. The CDR3 DNA reads TGCGCCAGCAGTGAGTCACAGGTATACCAAGAGACCCAGTACTTC.

The chain couples TRBV28 to TRBJ2-5, with 8 positions matching TRBD1. This CDR3 has 14 residues. Germline CDR1 is MDHEN and CDR2 is SYDVKM. The ends lost 5 bases at V and 2 bases at J; junction bases unmatched: 4. As DNA, the CDR3 is TGTGCCAGCAGTCGTCACAGGGGGCAAGAGACCCAGTACTTC. As protein: CASSRHRGQETQYF.

The chain is built from TRBV7-2 and TRBJ1-1; 7 nucleotides line up with TRBD1. The CDR3 loop spans 15 amino acids. The trim removed 6 bases at V and 1 base at J, leaving 8 bases unmatched. CDR1 is SGHTA, CDR2 FQGNSA, per germline. The CDR3 region has the DNA TGTGCCAGCAGTTCGACAGGGTGGGGGAACACTGAAGCTTTCTTT. Translating it yields CASSSTGWGNTEAFF.

The chain is built from TRBV6-6 and TRBJ2-2, with 11 bases aligning to TRBD1. The CDR3 loop spans 16 amino acids. Germline CDR1 reads MNHNY; CDR2 reads SVGAGI (reference sequence). V lost 11 bases, J lost 4 bases, and 12 bases stayed unmatched. The CDR3 protein is CAGRPAGTGGTGELFF. Here the CDR3 DNA reads TGTGCCGGCCGCCCGGCCGGGACAGGGGGCACCGGGGAGCTGTTTTTT.